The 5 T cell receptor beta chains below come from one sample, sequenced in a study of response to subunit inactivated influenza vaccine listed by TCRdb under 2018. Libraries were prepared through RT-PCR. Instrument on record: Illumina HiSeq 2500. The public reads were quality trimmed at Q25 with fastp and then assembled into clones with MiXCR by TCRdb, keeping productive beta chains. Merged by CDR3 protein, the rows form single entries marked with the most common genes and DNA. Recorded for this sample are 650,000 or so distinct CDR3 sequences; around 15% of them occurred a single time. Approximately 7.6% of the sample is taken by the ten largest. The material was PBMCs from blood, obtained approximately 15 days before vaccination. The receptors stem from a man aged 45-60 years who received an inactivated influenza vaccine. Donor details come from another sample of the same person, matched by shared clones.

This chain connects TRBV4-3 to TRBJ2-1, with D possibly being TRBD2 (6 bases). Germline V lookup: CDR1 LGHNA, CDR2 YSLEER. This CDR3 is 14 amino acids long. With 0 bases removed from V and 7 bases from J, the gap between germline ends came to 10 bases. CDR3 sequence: CASSQDPRGNEQFF. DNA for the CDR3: TGCGCCAGCAGCCAAGATCCCCGGGGGAATGAGCAGTTCTTC.

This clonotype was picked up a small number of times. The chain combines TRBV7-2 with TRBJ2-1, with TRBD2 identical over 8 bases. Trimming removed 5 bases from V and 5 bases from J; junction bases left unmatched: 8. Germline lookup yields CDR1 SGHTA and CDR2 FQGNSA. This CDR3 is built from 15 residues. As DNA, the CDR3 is TGTGCCAGCAGCGGAAGCGGGAGAGTGCACAATGAGCAGTTCTTC. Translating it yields CASSGSGRVHNEQFF.

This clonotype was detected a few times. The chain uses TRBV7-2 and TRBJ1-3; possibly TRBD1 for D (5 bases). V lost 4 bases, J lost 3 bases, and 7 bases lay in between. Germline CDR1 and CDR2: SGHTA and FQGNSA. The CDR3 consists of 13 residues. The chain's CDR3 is CASSWDGGNTIYF. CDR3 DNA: TGTGCCAGCAGCTGGGACGGTGGAAACACCATATATTTT.

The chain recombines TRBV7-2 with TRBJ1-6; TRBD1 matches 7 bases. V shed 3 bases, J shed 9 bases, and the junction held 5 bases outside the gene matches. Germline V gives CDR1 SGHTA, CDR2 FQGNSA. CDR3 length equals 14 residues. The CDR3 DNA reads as TGTGCCAGCAGCTTGGGGGACAGTGCTTCACCCCTCCACTTT. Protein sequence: CASSLGDSASPLHF.

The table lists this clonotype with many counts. DNA for the CDR3: TGTGCCAGCAGTCCCCTGCCCGCTCGGACTGGCGAGCAGTACTTC. Its protein is CASSPLPARTGEQYF. The rearrangement uses TRBV27 and TRBJ2-7; possible D gene TRBD2, 5 bases. The V end was cut by 5 bases, the J end by 6 bases, with 20 bases between. The V gene's germline CDR1 is MNHEY and CDR2 SMNVEV (reference sequence). The CDR3 has 15 amino acids.